This T cell receptor beta chain was documented in a study of blood T cells in healthy people across ages. V gave up 5 bases and J gave up 2 bases, with 13 bases separating them. The germline V gene has CDR1 SGHTA and CDR2 FQGNSA. This CDR3 is 14 amino acids long. This clonotype was recorded many times. Alongside a J-beta primer mix, a sample-barcoded 5' primer served in a second PCR lasting roughly 7 to 11 cycles. A single record per CDR3 protein comes from TCRdb applying MiXCR to the 5' RACE reads. Altogether some 640,000 distinct CDR3 sequences are present, roughly 30% being singletons, with the ten largest covering roughly 14%.

The chain uses TRBV7-2 and TRBJ2-7; D may correspond to TRBD1 or TRBD2 (5 bases each). Sequenced material: blood. The receptor was isolated from a woman of 80 years or more in good health. DNA for the CDR3: TGTGCCAGCAGCGTAAACCGGGGCCCCTACGAGCAGTACTTC. The encoded protein is CASSVNRGPYEQYF.